This T cell receptor beta chain was captured in a study of blood T cell repertoires in COVID-19. On the study more broadly: Sources were T cells, B-cell-depleted T cells, or PBMCs; the material itself was cDNA or gDNA.

Between the trimmed V and J ends, which lost 5 bases and 4 bases, there was a span of 17 bases. Germline-derived CDR1 and CDR2 are PRHDT and FYEKMQ (reference sequence). The CDR3 runs 15 residues. In the authors' workflow: Nucleated cell counts were estimated from reference gene primer amplification. Using immunoSEQ multiplex PCR, the repertoire was profiled, and TCRdb retains in-frame clones only, with some absent. V and J calls and clone size are as listed in that table; D and trimming were resolved from the DNA. The sample carries approximately 170,000 clones, roughly 84% recorded once. The sequencing sample was made of peripheral blood. The chain links TRBV13 to TRBJ1-1; D is possibly TRBD1 (5 bases). The clonotype comes from a woman aged 70-85 years with COVID-19, enrolled during active disease. The CDR3 DNA sequence: TGTGCCAGCAGCCCCCGGACATGGCGGCGCACTGAAGCTTTCTTT. This gives the protein CASSPRTWRRTEAFF.